These T cell receptor beta chains were read from a single sample in a study of cytomegalovirus exposure and HLA in healthy donors. TCRdb's copy holds only in-frame clones and misses some; the assay was immunoSEQ multiplex PCR. The sample records roughly 120,000 clones, about nine tenths being singletons. The sample was PBMCs. Every receptor here comes from a young woman in good health and CMV-seronegative. The CDR3 runs from the conserved cysteine through the conserved F or W. A D gene is named only where the DNA matches it firmly. A row's size may be missing; if present it is once, few, many or a size class.

D,V,size,J,CDR3,DNA
-,TRBV6-5,-,TRBJ1-1,CASSYRDGAGTEAFF,TGTGCCAGCAGTTACCGGGACGGAGCGGGCACTGAAGCTTTCTTT
-,TRBV18,-,TRBJ1-1,CASSPLDSPENTEAFF,TGTGCCAGCTCACCGTTGGACAGCCCTGAGAACACTGAAGCTTTCTTT
-,TRBV15,-,TRBJ2-2,CATSLTRSGELFF,TGTGCCACCAGCCTGACTCGGAGCGGGGAGCTGTTTTTT
-,TRBV9,-,TRBJ2-2,CASSVVSGVGELFF,TGTGCCAGCAGCGTAGTATCAGGGGTCGGGGAGCTGTTTTTT
-,TRBV4-3,-,TRBJ2-7,CASSQDHVGGYEQYF,TGCGCCAGCAGCCAAGACCATGTTGGCGGGTACGAGCAGTACTTC
TRBD1,TRBV7-9,-,TRBJ1-1,CASSLGDRGENTEAFF,TGTGCCAGCAGCTTGGGGGACAGGGGGGAGAACACTGAAGCTTTCTTT
TRBD1,TRBV6-1,-,TRBJ2-4,CASSTGVAKNIQYF,TGTGCCAGCAGTACAGGGGTAGCCAAAAACATTCAGTACTTC
TRBD1,TRBV4-1,-,TRBJ1-3,CASSQGAGGLLSGNTIYF,TGCGCCAGCAGCCAAGGGGCAGGGGGCCTATTATCTGGAAACACCATATATTTT
TRBD2,TRBV7-2,-,TRBJ2-3,CASSPGGGGATDTQYF,TGTGCCAGCAGCCCCGGGGGCGGGGGGGCCACAGATACGCAGTATTTT
-,TRBV7-2,-,TRBJ1-5,CASSLVAGDQPQHF,TGTGCCAGCAGCTTAGTAGCGGGCGATCAGCCCCAGCATTTT
TRBD1,TRBV29-1,-,TRBJ1-1,CSITSTGGRSTEAFF,TGCAGCATAACCTCAACAGGGGGCCGGAGCACTGAAGCTTTCTTT
TRBD2,TRBV4-2,-,TRBJ2-7,CASSPPRGGSYEQYF,TGTGCCAGCAGCCCTCCGCGCGGGGGCTCCTACGAGCAGTACTTC
-,TRBV7-2,-,TRBJ2-7,CASSLDPLASYEQYF,TGTGCCAGCAGCTTAGACCCCCTCGCCAGTTACGAGCAGTACTTC
TRBD1,TRBV7-9,-,TRBJ1-3,CASSLRTGTSGNTIYF,TGTGCCAGCAGCTTACGGACAGGGACCTCTGGAAACACCATATATTTT
-,TRBV7-2,-,TRBJ2-7,CASSLFSDTTPYEQYF,TGTGCCAGCAGCTTATTTTCCGATACAACCCCCTACGAGCAGTACTTC
TRBD1,TRBV27,-,TRBJ1-2,CASGTASNYGYTF,TGTGCCAGTGGGACAGCATCTAACTATGGCTACACCTTC
TRBD1,TRBV28,once,TRBJ1-6,CASSLLMDRVLGSPLHF,TGTGCCAGCAGTTTATTAATGGACAGGGTGTTAGGTTCACCCCTCCACTTT